The 5 T cell receptor beta chains below all came from one sample that was sequenced in a study of blood T cells in healthy people across ages. A sample-barcoded 5' primer and a J-beta primer mix were used in a second PCR of roughly 7 to 11 cycles. MiXCR, run by TCRdb on the 5' RACE reads, gives a single entry per CDR3 protein. The repertoire holds about 1.8 million distinct CDR3 sequences, with approximately 50% as singletons. Sequencing was performed on blood. The source of these receptors is a woman between 40 and 55 years old in good health.

V usage is TRBV11-1 and J usage is TRBJ2-2, with D uncertain. From germline, CDR1 is SGHAT and CDR2 FQDESV (reference sequence). Trimming cost V 5 bases and J 3 bases, with 10 bases left between them. The CDR3 loop spans 14 amino acids. CDR3: CASSPDGYTGELFF. The CDR3 bases are TGTGCCAGCAGCCCGGACGGCTACACCGGGGAGCTGTTTTTT.

The chain couples TRBV14 to TRBJ2-7; TRBD2 matches at 13 bases. Judging by the DNA end, TRBJ2-5 fits better; the J call may be wrong. The germline V gene encodes CDR1 SGHDN and CDR2 FVKESK. CDR3 length: 17 amino acids. CDR3 nucleotide sequence: TGTGCCAGCAGCCCATGGACTAGCGGGGGAGTTCAAGAGACCCAGTACTTC. As protein: CASSPWTSGGVQETQYF.

About this clonotype: Germline is not matched at one junction end, which may reflect a read error. This sequence joins TRBV27 and TRBJ1-2, with D uncertain. This CDR3 is built from 12 residues. Germline values: CDR1 MNHEY, CDR2 SMNVEV (reference sequence). CDR3 nucleotide sequence: TGTGCCAGCAGTGGAGGAAACTATAGCTACACCTTC. It translates to CASSGGNYSYTF.

This rearrangement joins TRBV7-2 to TRBJ1-2, with unresolved D. Germline V gene lookup returns CDR1 SGHTA and CDR2 FQGNSA. Trimming took off 0 bases at V and 3 bases at J, with 11 bases between the two ends. The CDR3 has 15 amino acids. The CDR3 DNA reads TGTGCCAGCAGCTTAGCCCCGGGTCCGGACTATGGCTACACCTTC. This gives the protein CASSLAPGPDYGYTF. The full variable domain, in which reference TRBV7-2 and TRBJ1-2 provide the parts outside the CDR3, is GAGVSQSPSNKVTEKGKDVELRCDPISGHTALYWYRQSLGQGLEFLIYFQGNSAPDKSGLPSDRFSAERTGGSVSTLTIQRTQQEDSAVYLCASSLAPGPDYGYTFGSGTRLTVV.

The rearrangement uses TRBV20-1 and TRBJ1-2, with D perhaps matching TRBD1 (5 bases). Trimming removed 5 bases at V and 5 bases at J, with 15 bases between. CDR3 size: 13 residues. The V gene's germline CDR1 is DFQATT and CDR2 SNEGSKA (reference sequence). The CDR3 nucleotides read TGCAGTGCTCCTTCGACAGACAAATATGGCTACACCTTC. Translating gives CSAPSTDKYGYTF.